This section outlines one T cell receptor beta chain sequence together with its context. The antigen is unknown. The CDR3 has 14 amino acids. V was pared by 2 bases and J by 3 bases, with 7 bases between. TCRdb re-called the 5' RACE reads through MiXCR, storing one row per CDR3 protein. The sample contains roughly 400,000 distinct CDR3 sequences, about a fifth of which appear only once. The entry originates in a study of CD8 T cells in ankylosing spondylitis. Study results and limitations: Seemingly characteristic of ankylosing spondylitis blood was a TCR beta motif consisting of roughly 8 highly homologous variants.

V gene TRBV12-3 or TRBV12-4 combines with J gene TRBJ1-4; D is unresolved. The origin of this receptor is a male donor with ankylosing spondylitis. Specimen: blood, either unsorted or a sorted T cell fraction (not recorded which). The CDR3 spells CASSLQDPNEKLFF. CDR3 DNA: TGTGCCAGCAGTTTACAGGACCCTAATGAAAAACTGTTTTTT.